This T cell receptor (beta chain) was profiled in a study of immune evolution from preneoplasia to lung adenocarcinoma. Study-wide context: HLA loss of heterozygosity: 6% to 7.5% AIS, approximately 15% MIA, around 33% ADC, none AAH.

This clone was seen a few times. Germline CDR1 is MNHEY and CDR2 is SVGAGI. Trimming took 6 bases from V and 8 from J, leaving 13 bases between them. CDR3 size: 12 residues. Some clones are missing from TCRdb's copy, which holds only in-frame ones; the method was immunoSEQ multiplex PCR. The sample has roughly 13,000 clones; 80% are singletons. The rearrangement links TRBV6-5 to TRBJ1-2; D uncertain. This clonotype originated in a person aged 70 to 85 with lung adenocarcinoma. Specimen: FFPE minimally invasive lung adenocarcinoma tissue. CDR3 sequence: CASSHPGIGYTF. In nucleotides, the CDR3 is TGTGCCAGCAGCCACCCGGGGATCGGCTACACCTTC.